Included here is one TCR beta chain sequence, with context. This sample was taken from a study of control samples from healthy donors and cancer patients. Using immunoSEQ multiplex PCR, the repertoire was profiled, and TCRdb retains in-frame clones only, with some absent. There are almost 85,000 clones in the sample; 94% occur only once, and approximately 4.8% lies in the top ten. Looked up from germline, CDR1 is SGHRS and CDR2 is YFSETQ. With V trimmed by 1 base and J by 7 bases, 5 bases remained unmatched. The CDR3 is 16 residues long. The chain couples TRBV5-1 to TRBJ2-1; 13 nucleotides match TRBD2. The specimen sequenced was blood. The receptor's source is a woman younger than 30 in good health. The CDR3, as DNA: TGCGCCAGCAGCTTGACACTAGCGGGAGGGGGAAATGAGCAGTTCTTC. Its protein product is CASSLTLAGGGNEQFF.